These 3 T cell receptor beta chains were all obtained from the same sample, sequenced in a study of blood T cell repertoires in COVID-19. Sequenced by immunoSEQ multiplex PCR; TCRdb stores in-frame clones only, minus some. The table lists roughly 150,000 clones, 79% of them singletons. The sample consisted of peripheral blood. The receptors here all came from a woman in her sixties with COVID-19, enrolled during active disease.

The chain's CDR3 is CASSRVGAGYGYTF. The CDR3, as DNA: TGTGCCAGCAGCCGGGTGGGGGCAGGCTATGGCTACACCTTC. The chain is built from TRBV5-4 and TRBJ1-2; D perhaps matches TRBD1 (6 bases). V lost 4 bases and J lost 4, with 14 bases in between. Germline CDR1 and CDR2: SGHNT and YYREEE (reference sequence). The CDR3 has 14 residues.

The J gene is TRBJ1-2, the V gene TRBV19, with TRBD1 identical over 7 bases. CDR1 is LNHDA and CDR2 is SQIVND in the germline V gene (reference sequence). J was trimmed by 3 bases and V by 7 bases; bases with no gene match: 11. This CDR3 is built from 15 residues. The CDR3 DNA sequence: TGTGCCAGTATTATGACCGGGACAGCAGACTATGGCTACACCTTC. Translating it yields CASIMTGTADYGYTF.

This chain connects TRBV7-9 to TRBJ2-7; D ambiguous. From germline, CDR1 is SEHNR and CDR2 FQNEAQ (reference sequence). CDR3 length: 14 amino acids. The ends were cut back, 4 bases at V and 0 bases at J, with 10 bases in the middle. The CDR3 here is CASSSNPSSYEQYV. CDR3 DNA sequence: TGTGCCAGCAGCTCCAACCCCAGCTCCTACGAGCAGTACGTC.